Listed here are 9 T cell receptor beta chains from one sample, sequenced in a study of blood T cell repertoires in COVID-19. TCRdb keeps only in-frame clones here, not all; method: immunoSEQ multiplex PCR. Of more than 85,000 clones in the sample, roughly 88% are singletons; the top ten hold about 2.9%. Sequencing was performed on peripheral blood. Receptors were obtained from a woman aged 80 or older with acute or convalescent COVID-19.

The rearrangement uses TRBV4-3 and TRBJ2-4; D is perhaps TRBD1 (6 bases). From germline, CDR1 is LGHNA and CDR2 YSLEER. The CDR3 is 17 residues long. Deletions cut 1 base from V and 6 bases from J, with 19 bases between. DNA for the CDR3: TGCGCCAGCAGCCAAGTTTCGACAGGTCAATTTGGAAACATTCAGTACTTC. Protein product: CASSQVSTGQFGNIQYF.

The rearrangement joins TRBV20-1 to TRBJ2-2; 12 nucleotides line up with TRBD1. With 3 bases clipped from V and 4 bases from J, the junction kept 3 bases outside the gene matches. Germline CDR1 is DFQATT and CDR2 is SNEGSKA (reference sequence). There are 15 residues in the CDR3. CDR3 DNA sequence: TGCAGTGCTAGTGGGGACAGGGGGCGCACCGGGGAGCTGTTTTTT. It encodes CSASGDRGRTGELFF.

The rearrangement uses TRBV29-1 and TRBJ1-4; possibly TRBD1 for D (5 bases). CDR3 length: 14 amino acids. Trimming took off 4 bases at V and 6 bases at J, with 15 bases between the two ends. Germline V gives CDR1 SQVTM, CDR2 ANQGSEA. CDR3 nucleotide sequence: TGCAGCGTTGCTAGGGGCGCGGGGTATGAAAAACTGTTTTTT. Its translation: CSVARGAGYEKLFF. Using reference TRBV29-1 and TRBJ1-4 for the parts outside the CDR3, the full variable domain is SAVISQKPSRDICQRGTSLTIQCQVDSQVTMMFWYRQQPGQSLTLIATANQGSEATYESGFVIDKFPISRPNLTFSTLTVSNMSPEDSSIYLCSVARGAGYEKLFFGSGTQLSVL.

The chain joins TRBV9 to TRBJ1-2, with D tentatively TRBD1 (6 bases). V lost 4 bases and J lost 4, with 11 bases in between. The CDR3 has 13 amino acids. CDR1 is SGDLS and CDR2 is YYNGEE in the germline V gene. The CDR3: CASSTPDSYGYTF. Here the CDR3 DNA reads TGTGCCAGCAGCACTCCGGACAGCTATGGCTACACCTTC.

V usage is TRBV6-5 and J usage is TRBJ1-5; D gene uncertain. Trimming took 6 bases from V and 4 from J, leaving 7 bases between them. The germline gives CDR1 MNHEY, CDR2 SVGAGI. The CDR3 contains 12 residues. The CDR3 here is CASSGDNQPQHF. For the CDR3, the DNA is TGTGCCAGCAGCGGGGATAATCAGCCCCAGCATTTT.

This chain connects TRBV6-5 to TRBJ1-2, with 7 bases lining up with TRBD1. The CDR3 length is 13 residues. The ends lost 5 bases at V and 4 bases at J; junction bases unmatched: 4. The germline gives CDR1 MNHEY, CDR2 SVGAGI. The CDR3 DNA sequence: TGTGCCAGCAGTACCAGGGGGACCTATGGCTACACCTTC. Protein product: CASSTRGTYGYTF.

The chain links TRBV18 to TRBJ1-2; 9 nucleotides align to TRBD1. J lost 10 bases, V lost 3 bases, and 3 bases had no gene match. The CDR3 loop spans 12 amino acids. Per the germline V gene, CDR1 is KGHSH and CDR2 is LQKENI. This CDR3 reads CASSPGTGTYTF. CDR3 sequence (DNA): TGTGCCAGCTCACCCGGGACAGGGACCTACACCTTC. The variable domain in full, completed from reference TRBV18 and TRBJ1-2, reads NAGVMQNPRHLVRRRGQEARLRCSPMKGHSHVYWYRQLPEEGLKFMVYLQKENIIDESGMPKERFSAEFPKEGPSILRIQQVVRGDSAAYFCASSPGTGTYTFGSGTRLTVV.

The CDR3 spells CASSSTGNTIYF. In nucleotides, the CDR3 is TGTGCCAGCAGCTCTACTGGAAACACCATATATTTT. The chain has TRBV7-8 and TRBJ1-3; D is uncertain. This CDR3 comprises 12 residues. Germline CDR1 and CDR2: SGHVS and FQNEAQ. V shed 4 bases and J shed 2 bases, with 3 bases lying between them.

The V and J genes are TRBV5-4 and TRBJ1-1; D gene unclear. V was shortened by 0 bases and J by 0 bases, with 9 bases between the two germline ends. Germline V CDR1 and CDR2: SGHNT, YYREEE (reference sequence). The CDR3 consists of 15 residues. For the CDR3, the DNA is TGTGCCAGCAGCTTGGGGTCACAGATGAACACTGAAGCTTTCTTT. Its translation is CASSLGSQMNTEAFF.